Shown below are 13 T cell receptor beta chains from a single sample sequenced in a study of shared clonotypes between healthy human individuals. Data came from immunoSEQ multiplex PCR; TCRdb stores just in-frame clones and leaves some out. The sample holds over 2 million clones, about nine tenths seen once. Sequencing was carried out using naive CD4+ T cells from PBMCs. Subset defined: CD45RA+ positively selected. These receptors were taken from a man aged 18 to 29 in good health. Some clones in this sample may be carry-over from other donors' samples.

The chain uses TRBV6-5 and TRBJ1-4; maybe TRBD1 (6 bases). The CDR3 sequence is 13 residues long. V lost 6 bases and J 6 bases, leaving 11 bases between the germline ends. Per the germline V gene, CDR1 is MNHEY and CDR2 is SVGAGI. The CDR3 DNA reads TGTGCCAGCAGCCCACAGGGAGATGAAAAACTGTTTTTT. Translated: CASSPQGDEKLFF.

This chain joins TRBV7-8 and TRBJ2-1, with unresolved D. Between the trimmed V and J ends, which lost 4 bases and 9 bases, there was a span of 16 bases. The CDR3 runs to 14 residues. CDR1 is SGHVS and CDR2 is FQNEAQ in the germline V gene. Here the CDR3 reads CASSWPGPLAEQFF. The CDR3 DNA is TGTGCCAGCAGCTGGCCGGGCCCCCTGGCTGAGCAGTTCTTC.

J is TRBJ1-5 and V is TRBV7-2; the D gene is possibly TRBD1 (5 bases). Germline CDR1 reads SGHTA; CDR2 reads FQGNSA. V lost 2 bases to trimming and J lost 7 bases, with 15 bases between them. CDR3 length: 15 residues. CDR3: CASSLRPRAGQPQHF. The CDR3 bases are TGTGCCAGCAGCTTACGACCCAGGGCGGGCCAGCCCCAGCATTTT.

Concerning this clone: In the same sample, other DNA sequences code for this CDR3. The chain uses TRBV6-5 and TRBJ1-3; 10 nucleotides match TRBD1. The CDR3 consists of 15 residues. V lost 5 bases, J lost 0 bases, and 1 base stayed unmatched. Germline lookup yields CDR1 MNHEY and CDR2 SVGAGI. The CDR3 DNA is TGTGCCAGCAGTCGACAGGGGGCCTCTGGAAACACCATATATTTT. Translated, it gives CASSRQGASGNTIYF.

The chain couples TRBV2 to TRBJ2-7, with no clear D. Trimming removed 4 bases from V and 2 bases from J, with 9 bases in between. Germline CDR1 and CDR2: SNHLY and FYNNEI. The CDR3 extends over 13 amino acids. CDR3 nucleotides: TGTGCCAGCAGTGTTCGGGCCCCCTACGAGCAGTACTTC. Its protein is CASSVRAPYEQYF. The whole variable domain, remainder taken from reference TRBV2 and TRBJ2-7, is EPEVTQTPSHQVTQMGQEVILRCVPISNHLYFYWYRQILGQKVEFLVSFYNNEISEKSEIFDDQFSVERPDGSNFTLKIRSTKLEDSAMYFCASSVRAPYEQYFGPGTRLTVT.

This clone was found once. The V call is TRBV28, the J call TRBJ2-3, with TRBD1 matching 7 bases. The CDR3 length is 14 residues. The germline V gene encodes CDR1 MDHEN and CDR2 SYDVKM. Unmatched junction bases numbered 8, after V lost 6 bases and J lost 5 bases. The CDR3 is CASSLRGSGDTQYF. CDR3 DNA sequence: TGTGCCAGCAGCCTCAGGGGGAGTGGAGATACGCAGTATTTT.

The V call is TRBV18, the J call TRBJ2-5; D possibly corresponds to TRBD1 (5 bases). CDR1 is KGHSH and CDR2 is LQKENI in the germline V gene. Trimming stripped 2 bases from V and 1 base from J, with 11 bases between. The CDR3 is 15 amino acids. CDR3 region: CASSPNVQGQETQYF. The CDR3 DNA reads as TGTGCCAGCTCACCAAATGTGCAGGGCCAAGAGACCCAGTACTTC. The full variable domain, its missing parts supplied by reference TRBV18 and TRBJ2-5, is NAGVMQNPRHLVRRRGQEARLRCSPMKGHSHVYWYRQLPEEGLKFMVYLQKENIIDESGMPKERFSAEFPKEGPSILRIQQVVRGDSAAYFCASSPNVQGQETQYFGPGTRLLVL.

The count of this clone is one. The chain combines TRBV7-2 with TRBJ1-2; 8 bases are shared with TRBD1. Trimming took 3 bases from V and 7 from J; bases not matched to a gene: 10. Germline CDR1 and CDR2: SGHTA and FQGNSA. The CDR3 contains 15 residues. CDR3 sequence (DNA): TGTGCCAGCAGCTTCGGGGGCCAGGGGGCGCTTGGCTACACCTTC. Its translation: CASSFGGQGALGYTF.

Only a few counts were recorded for this clone. The chain couples TRBV7-9 to TRBJ1-2; TRBD1 might be the D (5 bases). Looked up from germline, CDR1 is SEHNR and CDR2 is FQNEAQ (reference sequence). The CDR3 totals 13 residues. The V end was cut by 1 base, the J end by 8 bases, with 11 bases between. The CDR3 loop reads CASSLEGVSGYTF. DNA of the CDR3: TGTGCCAGCAGCTTAGAAGGGGTTAGCGGCTACACCTTC. Variable domain in full (rest from reference TRBV7-9 and TRBJ1-2): DTGVSQNPRHKITKRGQNVTFRCDPISEHNRLYWYRQTLGQGPEFLTYFQNEAQLEKSRLLSDRFSAERPKGSFSTLEIQRTEQGDSAMYLCASSLEGVSGYTFGSGTRLTVV.

The chain is built from TRBV7-2 and TRBJ2-7; TRBD1 aligns across 7 bases. V lost 5 bases, J lost 0 bases, and 10 bases stayed unmatched. There are 16 residues in the CDR3. The V gene's germline CDR1 is SGHTA and CDR2 FQGNSA. CDR3 protein: CASSARSGQHSYEQYF. The CDR3 region has the DNA TGTGCCAGCAGCGCCCGCTCGGGACAGCACTCCTACGAGCAGTACTTC.

V and J are TRBV30 and TRBJ2-1, with 10 positions matching TRBD1. The CDR3 runs to 15 residues. Looked up from germline, CDR1 is GTSNPN and CDR2 is SVGIG (reference sequence). J gave up 3 bases and V 5 bases, and 7 bases lay outside the gene matches. The CDR3 nucleotides are TGTGCCTGGCGGGACCGGGACAGGGGCTACAATGAGCAGTTCTTC. Its protein product is CAWRDRDRGYNEQFF.

The chain is built from TRBV30 and TRBJ2-7; TRBD1 might be the D (5 bases). The CDR3 runs to 13 residues. In germline, CDR1 is GTSNPN, CDR2 SVGIG (reference sequence). Trimming removed 5 bases from V and 6 bases from J, with 17 bases in between. Written as DNA, the CDR3 is TGTGCCTGGGCCAGTAGGGGTAAGGGCGAGCAGTACTTC. Amino acids: CAWASRGKGEQYF. Full variable domain (rest looked up from reference TRBV30 and TRBJ2-7): SQTIHQWPATLVQPVGSPLSLECTVEGTSNPNLYWYRQAAGRGLQLLFYSVGIGQISSEVPQNLSASRPQDRQFILSSKKLLLSDSGFYLCAWASRGKGEQYFGPGTRLTVT.

The rearrangement links TRBV5-4 to TRBJ2-5; the D is unclear. Trimming shortened V by 0 bases and J by 5 bases, and 8 bases separated the two germline ends. This CDR3 is built from 13 residues. CDR1 and CDR2 (germline): SGHNT, YYREEE (reference sequence). The DNA for the CDR3 is TGTGCCAGCAGCTTGGGAGTAGTGGAGACCCAGTACTTC. Its translation: CASSLGVVETQYF. Based on the CDR3 plus reference TRBV5-4 and TRBJ2-5, the full variable domain is ETGVTQSPTHLIKTRGQQVTLRCSSQSGHNTVSWYQQALGQGPQFIFQYYREEENGRGNFPPRFSGLQFPNYSSELNVNALELDDSALYLCASSLGVVETQYFGPGTRLLVL.